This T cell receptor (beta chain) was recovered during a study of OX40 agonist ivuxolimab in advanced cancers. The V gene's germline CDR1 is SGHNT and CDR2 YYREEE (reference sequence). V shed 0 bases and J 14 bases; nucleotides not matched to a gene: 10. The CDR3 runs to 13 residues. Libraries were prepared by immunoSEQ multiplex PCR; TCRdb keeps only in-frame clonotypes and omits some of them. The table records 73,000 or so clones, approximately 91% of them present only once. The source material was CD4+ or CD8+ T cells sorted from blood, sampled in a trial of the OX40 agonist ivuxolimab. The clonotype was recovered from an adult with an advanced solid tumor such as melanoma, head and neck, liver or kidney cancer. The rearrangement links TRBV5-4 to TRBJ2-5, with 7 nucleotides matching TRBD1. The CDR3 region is CASSLAREGQPYF. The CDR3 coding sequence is TGTGCCAGCAGCTTGGCCCGTGAGGGACAGCCCTACTTC.